This entry features one T cell receptor beta chain sequence. It lacks a known antigen. No much larger clone is present one base from it, and per-base qualities are unavailable. The sample originates from a study of T-cell reconstitution after alpha-beta-depleted transplantation in children (dated by TCRdb to the mid-2010s). Background on the whole study: Using TCR repertoire profiling, the study followed T-cell immune reconstitution in a quantitative way in children after TCRalphabeta/CD19-depleted allogeneic hematopoietic cell transplantation. Points the paper makes about the study in general: The apparently early alphabetaT-cell count recovery about two months after transplant was reportedly dependent on only several hundred rapidly expanded clones derived from non-depleted graft cells. Hyperexpanded clone frequencies declined over subsequent months; after one year, T-cell counts and TCRbeta diversity were mostly attributed to newly produced T cells. The high TCRbeta diversity at day 60 in some patients was ascribed to recipient T cells and intrathymic progenitors that had survived conditioning.

V lost 7 bases and J lost 5 bases; the stretch between them is 14 bases long. The CDR3, from cysteine to phenylalanine, totals 14 residues. Kept here is only the CDR3 DNA, which spans 42 bases and is read in frame from base 1. Per the publication, the treatment or condition label means: allogeneic hematopoietic cell transplantation with graft depleted of TCRalphabeta T cells and CD19 B cells. Transplant recipients were children who received TCRalphabeta/CD19-depleted allogeneic hematopoietic cell grafts. Library construction relied on PCR. The sequencing machine was an Illumina HiSeq 2500. TCR library preparation used molecular barcoding, with unique molecular identifiers applied to normalize quantification of the TCRbeta repertoire. TCRdb reprocessed the public reads (quality trimming at Q25 with fastp, clone calling with MiXCR) and kept in-frame beta chains. Rows are unified per CDR3 protein, each entry keeping the most common DNA and genes. This sample is represented by some 350,000 distinct CDR3 sequences; under 20% of them were singletons. The ten largest clones capture around 41% of the sample.

The V and J segments used are TRBV12-3 or TRBV12-4 and TRBJ2-2; the D gene is not confidently resolved. The TCR comes from a male patient between 2 and 15 years old who had a stem cell transplant for acute lymphoblastic leukemia, so the T cells may come from the graft donor. Sequenced material: PBMCs, mostly from graft donor cells, taken 360 days after TCRalphabeta/CD19-depleted stem cell transplant. The sequence in DNA is TGTGCCAGCAATCACTACAGCCCAACCGGGGAGCTGTTTTTT. It specifies CASNHYSPTGELFF.